A selection of T cell receptor beta chains follows, all from one sample in a study of blood T cell repertoires in COVID-19. Repertoires were generated with immunoSEQ multiplex PCR, while TCRdb's copy carries only in-frame clones and drops some. The sample lists roughly 200,000 clones; 88% were seen once. Material: peripheral blood. The receptors were sampled from a young man with active or convalescent COVID-19. Each CDR3 is given with its conserved first and last residue. Each record gives: D gene, J gene, V gene, clone size, CDR3 protein, CDR3 DNA. D genes are given only for firm matches. Clone size, where shown, is once, few, many, or a class for clones that have expanded.

d_gene: .
j_gene: TRBJ2-7
v_gene: TRBV5-1
abundance: .
CDR3aa: CASSRTHRATYEQYF
CDR3nt: TGCGCCAGCAGCCGGACCCACAGGGCGACCTACGAGCAGTACTTC

d_gene: .
j_gene: TRBJ2-1
v_gene: TRBV28
abundance: .
CDR3aa: CASRPGPRNGNEQFF
CDR3nt: TGTGCCAGCAGACCAGGGCCCCGAAATGGCAATGAGCAGTTCTTC

d_gene: TRBD1
j_gene: TRBJ1-5
v_gene: TRBV7-8
abundance: .
CDR3aa: CASSLGAQGVKAQPQHF
CDR3nt: TGTGCCAGCAGCTTAGGGGCCCAGGGGGTCAAAGCTCAGCCCCAGCATTTT

d_gene: TRBD2
j_gene: TRBJ2-5
v_gene: TRBV10-3
abundance: .
CDR3aa: CAISEWGREGRSGETQYF
CDR3nt: TGTGCCATCAGTGAGTGGGGGCGGGAGGGCCGCTCTGGAGAGACCCAGTACTTC

d_gene: .
j_gene: TRBJ1-2
v_gene: TRBV6-2/TRBV6-3
abundance: .
CDR3aa: CASSYGHDYGYTF
CDR3nt: TGTGCCAGCAGTTATGGACACGACTATGGCTACACCTTC

d_gene: .
j_gene: TRBJ2-1
v_gene: TRBV30
abundance: .
CDR3aa: CAWTGITSSSYNEQFF
CDR3nt: TGTGCCTGGACGGGGATAACTTCGAGCTCCTACAATGAGCAGTTCTTC

d_gene: TRBD2
j_gene: TRBJ2-1
v_gene: TRBV19
abundance: .
CDR3aa: CASSSKRDPSYNEQFF
CDR3nt: TGTGCCAGTAGTTCAAAGCGGGATCCCTCTTACAATGAGCAGTTCTTC

d_gene: .
j_gene: TRBJ2-1
v_gene: TRBV19
abundance: .
CDR3aa: CASSLWEYNEQFF
CDR3nt: TGTGCCAGTAGCCTTTGGGAGTACAATGAGCAGTTCTTC

d_gene: .
j_gene: TRBJ1-2
v_gene: TRBV3-1/TRBV3-2
abundance: .
CDR3aa: CASSPDIAYGYTF
CDR3nt: TGTGCCAGCAGCCCCGATATAGCCTATGGCTACACCTTC

d_gene: TRBD2
j_gene: TRBJ2-3
v_gene: TRBV5-1
abundance: .
CDR3aa: CASSALAELFTDTQYF
CDR3nt: TGCGCCAGCAGCGCACTAGCGGAATTATTCACAGATACGCAGTATTTT

d_gene: .
j_gene: TRBJ2-7
v_gene: TRBV4-1
abundance: .
CDR3aa: CASSQDGEAATSYEQYF
CDR3nt: TGCGCCAGCAGCCAAGATGGGGAGGCAGCCACATCCTACGAGCAGTACTTC

d_gene: .
j_gene: TRBJ2-3
v_gene: TRBV5-6
abundance: once
CDR3aa: CASSLQGRSTDTQYF
CDR3nt: TGTGCCAGCAGCTTGCAGGGGCGCTCGACAGATACGCAGTATTTT

d_gene: .
j_gene: TRBJ2-7
v_gene: TRBV6-5
abundance: .
CDR3aa: CASSYPTVSYEQYF
CDR3nt: TGTGCCAGCAGTTACCCGACAGTCTCCTACGAGCAGTACTTC

d_gene: .
j_gene: TRBJ1-2
v_gene: TRBV27
abundance: .
CDR3aa: CASSLSGDWRVYTF
CDR3nt: TGTGCCAGCAGTTTATCAGGGGATTGGAGGGTGTACACCTTC

d_gene: TRBD1
j_gene: TRBJ1-6
v_gene: TRBV27
abundance: .
CDR3aa: CASTVVQGAIRNSPLHF
CDR3nt: TGTGCCAGCACAGTCGTTCAGGGGGCGATTAGAAATTCACCCCTCCACTTT

d_gene: TRBD1
j_gene: TRBJ1-1
v_gene: TRBV7-9
abundance: few
CDR3aa: CASSVLGQPSENTEAFF
CDR3nt: TGTGCCAGCAGCGTCTTGGGACAGCCTTCTGAGAACACTGAAGCTTTCTTT

d_gene: .
j_gene: TRBJ2-7
v_gene: TRBV30
abundance: .
CDR3aa: CAWSAQGWSYEQYF
CDR3nt: TGTGCCTGGAGTGCACAGGGTTGGTCCTACGAGCAGTACTTC

d_gene: .
j_gene: TRBJ2-2
v_gene: TRBV6-1
abundance: few
CDR3aa: CASSETQVTGELFF
CDR3nt: TGTGCCAGCAGTGAAACCCAGGTTACCGGGGAGCTGTTTTTT

d_gene: .
j_gene: TRBJ1-3
v_gene: TRBV28
abundance: .
CDR3aa: CASSSSVGNTIYF
CDR3nt: TGTGCCAGCAGTTCGTCCGTGGGAAACACCATATATTTT

d_gene: TRBD1
j_gene: TRBJ1-1
v_gene: TRBV5-6
abundance: .
CDR3aa: CASSSTGGNTEAFF
CDR3nt: TGTGCCAGCAGCTCGACAGGGGGCAACACTGAAGCTTTCTTT

d_gene: TRBD2
j_gene: TRBJ2-7
v_gene: TRBV3-1/TRBV3-2
abundance: .
CDR3aa: CASSSGTSGYWEQYF
CDR3nt: TGTGCCAGCAGCTCCGGGACTAGCGGGTATTGGGAGCAGTACTTC

d_gene: TRBD2
j_gene: TRBJ2-5
v_gene: TRBV5-1
abundance: .
CDR3aa: CASSLVAGSQETQYF
CDR3nt: TGCGCCAGCAGCTTGGTAGCGGGATCCCAAGAGACCCAGTACTTC

d_gene: TRBD1
j_gene: TRBJ2-1
v_gene: TRBV30
abundance: .
CDR3aa: CAWSGGQGVEQFF
CDR3nt: TGTGCCTGGAGCGGCGGACAGGGGGTTGAGCAGTTCTTC

d_gene: TRBD2
j_gene: TRBJ2-7
v_gene: TRBV28
abundance: .
CDR3aa: CATVEGTPTSGSHEQYF
CDR3nt: TGTGCCACTGTGGAAGGGACCCCGACTAGCGGGAGCCACGAGCAGTACTTC

d_gene: .
j_gene: TRBJ1-3
v_gene: TRBV30
abundance: .
CDR3aa: CAWSVLVGQSGNTIYF
CDR3nt: TGTGCCTGGAGTGTACTTGTTGGACAGTCTGGAAACACCATATATTTT

d_gene: .
j_gene: TRBJ1-1
v_gene: TRBV19
abundance: .
CDR3aa: CASTNRRLNTEAFF
CDR3nt: TGTGCCAGTACCAACAGGCGACTGAACACTGAAGCTTTCTTT

d_gene: .
j_gene: TRBJ1-3
v_gene: TRBV7-9
abundance: .
CDR3aa: CASSPDSVRNTIYF
CDR3nt: TGTGCCAGCAGCCCAGACAGTGTTCGAAACACCATATATTTT

d_gene: TRBD2
j_gene: TRBJ2-1
v_gene: TRBV9
abundance: .
CDR3aa: CASGGLAAYNEQFF
CDR3nt: TGTGCCAGCGGGGGTCTAGCGGCTTACAATGAGCAGTTCTTC

d_gene: TRBD2
j_gene: TRBJ2-3
v_gene: TRBV18
abundance: .
CDR3aa: CASSRARAGGRGDTQYF
CDR3nt: TGTGCCAGCTCACGGGCCCGAGCGGGAGGCCGGGGGGATACGCAGTATTTT

d_gene: TRBD2
j_gene: TRBJ2-1
v_gene: TRBV6-2/TRBV6-3
abundance: .
CDR3aa: CASSYSLAGLSSYNEQFF
CDR3nt: TGTGCCAGCAGTTACTCGCTAGCGGGTCTCAGCTCCTACAATGAGCAGTTCTTC

d_gene: .
j_gene: TRBJ1-3
v_gene: TRBV18
abundance: .
CDR3aa: CASSPSGGSGNTIYF
CDR3nt: TGTGCCAGCTCACCATCGGGGGGATCCGGAAACACCATATATTTT

d_gene: .
j_gene: TRBJ2-7
v_gene: TRBV6-4
abundance: .
CDR3aa: CASSRVAVGSEQYF
CDR3nt: TGTGCCAGCAGCAGGGTCGCGGTCGGGTCCGAGCAGTACTTC

d_gene: .
j_gene: TRBJ1-1
v_gene: TRBV5-4
abundance: .
CDR3aa: CASSPTGATEAFF
CDR3nt: TGTGCCAGCAGCCCGACAGGTGCCACTGAAGCTTTCTTT